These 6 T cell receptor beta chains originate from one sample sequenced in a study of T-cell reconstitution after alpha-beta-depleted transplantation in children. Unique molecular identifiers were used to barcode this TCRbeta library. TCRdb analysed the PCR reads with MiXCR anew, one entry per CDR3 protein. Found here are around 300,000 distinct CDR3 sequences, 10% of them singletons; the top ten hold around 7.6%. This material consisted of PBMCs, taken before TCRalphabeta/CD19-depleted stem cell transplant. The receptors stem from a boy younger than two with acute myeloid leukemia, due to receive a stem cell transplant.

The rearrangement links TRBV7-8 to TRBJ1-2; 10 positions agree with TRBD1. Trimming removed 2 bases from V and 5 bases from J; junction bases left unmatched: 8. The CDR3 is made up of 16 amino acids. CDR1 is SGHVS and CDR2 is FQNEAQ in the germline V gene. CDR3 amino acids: CASSLYRRDRGYGYTF. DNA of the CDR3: TGTGCCAGCAGCTTATATCGCCGGGACAGGGGATATGGCTACACCTTC. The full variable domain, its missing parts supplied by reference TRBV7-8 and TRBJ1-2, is GAGVSQSPRYKVAKRGQDVALRCDPISGHVSLFWYQQALGQGPEFLTYFQNEAQLDKSGLPSDRFFAERPEGSVSTLKIQRTQQEDSAVYLCASSLYRRDRGYGYTFGSGTRLTVV.

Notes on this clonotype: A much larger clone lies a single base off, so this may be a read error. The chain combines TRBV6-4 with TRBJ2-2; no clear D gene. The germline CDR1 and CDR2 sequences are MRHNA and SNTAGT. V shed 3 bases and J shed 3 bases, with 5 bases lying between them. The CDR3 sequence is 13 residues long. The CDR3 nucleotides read TGTGCCAGCAGTGATATAGACACCGGGGAGCTGTTTTTT. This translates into CASSDIDTGELFF.

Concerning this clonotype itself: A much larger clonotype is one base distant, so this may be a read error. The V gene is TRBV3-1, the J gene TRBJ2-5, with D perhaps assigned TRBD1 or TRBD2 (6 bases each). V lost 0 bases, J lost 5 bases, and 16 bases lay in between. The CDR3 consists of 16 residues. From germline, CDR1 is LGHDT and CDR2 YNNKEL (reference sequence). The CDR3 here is CASSQEITGAGETQYF. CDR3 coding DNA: TGTGCCAGCAGCCAAGAGATCACGGGGGCCGGGGAGACCCAGTACTTC.

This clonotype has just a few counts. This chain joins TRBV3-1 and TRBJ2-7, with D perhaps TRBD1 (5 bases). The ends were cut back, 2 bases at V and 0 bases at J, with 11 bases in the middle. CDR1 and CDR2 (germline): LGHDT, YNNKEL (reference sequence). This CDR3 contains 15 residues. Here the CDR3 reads CASSQRTLYSYEQYF. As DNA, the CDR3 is TGTGCCAGCAGCCAAAGGACACTCTACTCCTACGAGCAGTACTTC.

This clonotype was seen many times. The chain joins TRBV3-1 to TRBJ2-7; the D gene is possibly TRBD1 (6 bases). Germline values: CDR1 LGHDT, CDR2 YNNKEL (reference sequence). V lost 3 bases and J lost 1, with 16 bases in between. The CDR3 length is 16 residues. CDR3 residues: CASSHSWDTKSYEQYF. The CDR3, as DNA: TGTGCCAGCAGCCATAGCTGGGACACAAAATCCTACGAGCAGTACTTC.

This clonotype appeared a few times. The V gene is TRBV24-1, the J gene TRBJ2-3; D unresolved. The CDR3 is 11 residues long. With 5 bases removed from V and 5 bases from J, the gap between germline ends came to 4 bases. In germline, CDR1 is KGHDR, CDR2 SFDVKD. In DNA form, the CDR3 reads TGTGCCACCAGTGCCGAAGATACGCAGTATTTT. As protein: CATSAEDTQYF.